This paragraph covers one TCR beta chain sequence. The data derive from a study of blood T cell repertoires in COVID-19. For the study at large: COVID-19 samples, acute and convalescent, were from the United States, Italy and Spain.

CDR1 SEHNR and CDR2 FQNEAQ come from the germline V gene (reference sequence). The length of the CDR3 is 15 residues. V dropped 1 base and J dropped 2; count of bases not matched to a gene: 4. Clones were read by immunoSEQ multiplex PCR, and TCRdb kept only the in-frame ones, dropping some. The sample shows under 250,000 clones, around three quarters of them seen only once. The chain joins TRBV7-9 to TRBJ2-5; 7 positions match TRBD2. The sequenced sample consisted of peripheral blood. This receptor was identified in a woman aged 65 to 85 with acute or convalescent COVID-19. The chain's CDR3 is CASSLDVAGQETQYF. The CDR3 nucleotides are TGTGCCAGCAGCTTAGACGTAGCGGGTCAAGAGACCCAGTACTTC.